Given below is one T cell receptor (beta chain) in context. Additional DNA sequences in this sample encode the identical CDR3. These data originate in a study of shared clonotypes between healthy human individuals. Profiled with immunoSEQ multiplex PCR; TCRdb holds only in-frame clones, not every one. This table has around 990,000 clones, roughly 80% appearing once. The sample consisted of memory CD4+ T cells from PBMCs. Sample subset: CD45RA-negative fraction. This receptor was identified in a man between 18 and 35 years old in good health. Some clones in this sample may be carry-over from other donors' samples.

CDR3 region: CASSVDLAKNIQYF. In DNA, the CDR3 is TGTGCCAGCAGCGTAGATCTAGCCAAAAACATTCAGTACTTC. This chain connects TRBV9 to TRBJ2-4; D gene unclear. CDR3 length equals 14 residues. The V end was cut by 0 bases, the J end by 0 bases, with 4 bases between. The germline gives CDR1 SGDLS, CDR2 YYNGEE.